This T cell receptor beta chain was documented in a study of blood T cell repertoires in COVID-19 (dated by TCRdb to the early 2020s). Notes on the research overall: The collaborator samples originated in the United States, Italy and Spain and spanned the acute and convalescent phases of COVID-19. The material from the prospective study consisted of cDNA or gDNA derived from T cells, B-cell-depleted T cells, or PBMCs. Subjects who had been exposed to COVID-19, were actively infected with it, or had recovered from it provided the deeply sampled blood TCRbeta repertoires that made up the dataset. A freely available public database, intended as a resource for researchers studying the immune response to SARS-CoV-2, is where the repertoires were released. The samples were drawn from the first 160 participants of the ongoing ImmuneRACE study and from about 1,200 subjects provided by 6 global collaborators. Sample metadata almost always included a de-identified subject ID, COVID-19 status, age in years and sex. HLA class I and class II types, where available, came from metadata supplied by the sample provider rather than from assay-based typing.

Each collaborating institution followed its own protocols to collect whole blood in K2EDTA tubes. Collaborator samples were shipped for TCRbeta analysis as frozen whole blood, isolated PBMCs, or DNA extracted from either sample type. Broader findings and caveats from the paper: The quantity of clinical and demographic metadata differed by source and by participant and was supplied without curation.

Counted from cysteine to phenylalanine, this CDR3 has 17 amino acids. The only DNA kept is the CDR3, 51 bases in frame from the first base. The immunoSEQ Assay, a bias-controlled multiplex PCR, was used to amplify TCRbeta CDR3 regions from genomic DNA. Regarding the original processing steps: Nucleated cell counts per sample were estimated from amplification of reference gene primers within the assay. Sequence reads were collapsed and filtered to measure the absolute abundance of every unique TCRbeta CDR3 rearrangement. Productive Simpson clonality was computed per sample as the square root of Simpson's diversity index over productive rearrangements. The table was pulled from immuneACCESS by TCRdb, which kept in-frame rearrangements only. Such tables lose some clones; where checked, under half of the loss comes from unresolved V genes, and the rest has no known cause. Clone size and the V and J calls come from that table; the DNA yielded D and trimming. This sample comprises 37,000 or so clones, 60% to 85% of them detected only once. The ten largest clones represent 2% of the sample.

Worth noting for this clone: There is no known antigen for this receptor. The sample holds no much larger clone one base away, and base qualities are not on file.

The sequence derives from a man aged 60-69 years with active COVID-19. Recombination connected TRBV7-5 to TRBJ2-3; the table gives TRBD1 as D, unverified against the DNA. TRBV7-5 is designated a pseudogene. Sequenced sample: peripheral blood. The CDR3 reads as follows: CARSLRGTYSGTDTQYF. The nucleotides read TGTGCCAGAAGCTTAAGGGGGACGTATTCAGGCACAGATACGCAGTATTTT.